This T cell receptor beta chain is from a study of blood T cell repertoires in COVID-19. Trimming shortened V by 5 bases and J by 5 bases, and 12 bases separated the two germline ends. Germline CDR1 reads SEHNR; CDR2 reads FQNEAQ (reference sequence). CDR3 length: 13 amino acids. TCRdb's table, derived via immunoSEQ multiplex PCR, lists solely in-frame clones and lacks some. The sample contains about 98,000 clones, about 81% of which appear only once. This sequence joins TRBV7-9 and TRBJ2-5; maybe TRBD2 (5 bases). This sequence was found in a man in his 70s with acute or convalescent COVID-19. The source material was peripheral blood. Here the CDR3 reads CASSVRRLETQYF. CDR3 sequence (DNA): TGTGCCAGCAGCGTGCGGAGGCTCGAGACCCAGTACTTC.